Presented here are 16 T cell receptor beta chains from one specimen sequenced in a study of PD-1 blockade in classical Hodgkin lymphoma. Clones were read by immunoSEQ multiplex PCR, and TCRdb kept only the in-frame ones, dropping some. Counted here are under 25,000 clones, more than 75% occurring once; the ten biggest clones make up around 40%. Indicated time point: cycle 4 day 1 (C4D1), after more than five weeks of nivolumab. Every single patient, without exception, relapsed after autologous stem cell transplantation, and brentuximab vedotin exposure varied. The specimen comprised peripheral blood mononuclear cells (PBMCs), sampled before the fourth cycle of nivolumab. These receptors were taken from a human donor with classical Hodgkin lymphoma.

V is TRBV30 and J is TRBJ2-3; no clear D gene. Germline V gene lookup returns CDR1 GTSNPN and CDR2 SVGIG (reference sequence). Between the trimmed V and J ends, which lost 0 bases and 0 bases, there was a span of 16 bases. This CDR3 spans 17 amino acids. The CDR3, as DNA: TGTGCCTGGAGTGTACGGAAGGCTGCCTATAGCACAGATACGCAGTATTTT. Translated: CAWSVRKAAYSTDTQYF.

The rearrangement links TRBV28 to TRBJ2-3, with 8 bases aligning to TRBD1. The J segment lost 9 bases and the V segment lost 5 bases, leaving 4 bases of the junction unmatched. There are 12 residues in the CDR3. Germline V gives CDR1 MDHEN, CDR2 SYDVKM. The CDR3 here is CASSVRQGTQYF. The CDR3 nucleotides read TGTGCCAGCAGTGTACGACAGGGGACGCAGTATTTT.

This chain links TRBV5-8 with TRBJ2-7; 7 bases map to TRBD2. The junction had 8 bases not matched to a gene; V was cut back by 5 bases and J by 0 bases. The CDR3 has 15 residues. From germline, CDR1 is SGHTS and CDR2 YDEGEE. For the CDR3, the DNA is TGTGCCAGCAGTTGGACCCGCGGGAGCTCCTACGAGCAGTACTTC. It encodes CASSWTRGSSYEQYF.

The chain recombines TRBV7-9 with TRBJ1-5; D ambiguous. The length of the CDR3 is 14 residues. Deletions cut 2 bases from V and 2 bases from J, with 7 bases between. Germline CDR1 reads SEHNR; CDR2 reads FQNEAQ (reference sequence). The CDR3 DNA reads TGTGCCAGCAGCTTATCCCCCGGCAATCAGCCCCAGCATTTT. Its translation is CASSLSPGNQPQHF.

The rearrangement joins TRBV27 to TRBJ2-7; D might be TRBD1 (6 bases). The germline V gene has CDR1 MNHEY and CDR2 SMNVEV (reference sequence). V shed 5 bases and J shed 4 bases, with 18 bases lying between them. The CDR3 is made up of 15 amino acids. CDR3 nucleotides: TGTGCCAGCAGTGCCCGTTTGACAGGCTATTACGAGCAGTACTTC. Translated: CASSARLTGYYEQYF.

The chain joins TRBV5-6 to TRBJ2-3; possibly TRBD1 or TRBD2 for D (5 bases each). The V end was cut by 3 bases, the J end by 2 bases, with 16 bases between. Looked up from germline, CDR1 is SGHDT and CDR2 is YYEEEE. The CDR3 extends over 16 amino acids. CDR3 DNA sequence: TGTGCCAGCAGCTCGAGGGACCCCCCTTACACAGATACGCAGTATTTT. This encodes CASSSRDPPYTDTQYF.

The chain uses TRBV6-5 and TRBJ2-5; TRBD1 or TRBD2 may be the D gene (6 bases each). The CDR3 loop spans 14 amino acids. Trimming took off 0 bases at V and 5 bases at J, with 10 bases between the two ends. Germline CDR1 reads MNHEY; CDR2 reads SVGAGI. The CDR3 sequence: CASSYSSGAETQYF. CDR3 nucleotide sequence: TGTGCCAGCAGTTACTCCTCGGGGGCTGAGACCCAGTACTTC.

The J gene is TRBJ1-6, the V gene TRBV11-2; 7 bases line up with TRBD1. Looked up from germline, CDR1 is SGHAT and CDR2 is FQNNGV. The length of the CDR3 is 15 residues. The V and J ends lost 4 bases and 0 bases, in that order; junction bases with no gene match: 0. DNA for the CDR3: TGTGCCAGCAGCTGGGACAGCTCCTATAATTCACCCCTCCACTTT. This gives the protein CASSWDSSYNSPLHF. The full variable domain, with the rest looked up from reference TRBV11-2 and TRBJ1-6, is EAGVAQSPRYKIIEKRQSVAFWCNPISGHATLYWYQQILGQGPKLLIQFQNNGVVDDSQLPKDRFSAERLKGVDSTLKIQPAKLEDSAVYLCASSWDSSYNSPLHFGNGTRLTVT.

This sequence joins TRBV29-1 and TRBJ2-7, with TRBD1 identical over 9 bases. V was clipped by 6 bases and J by 6 bases; unmatched bases: 6. Germline V CDR1 and CDR2: SQVTM, ANQGSEA. The CDR3 extends over 12 amino acids. CDR3 in amino acids: CSVRDRVSEQYF. In DNA form, the CDR3 reads TGCAGCGTCCGGGACAGGGTCTCCGAGCAGTACTTC.

This chain connects TRBV29-1 to TRBJ2-1, with 7 bases that match TRBD2. The germline V gene encodes CDR1 SQVTM and CDR2 ANQGSEA. The CDR3 is made up of 17 amino acids. Trimming at V came to 0 bases and at J to 7 bases, leaving 15 bases not matched to a gene. CDR3 protein: CSVEESRGVVTRNEQFF. The CDR3 DNA is TGCAGCGTTGAAGAAAGTCGGGGGGTGGTAACCCGTAATGAGCAGTTCTTC.

CDR3 sequence: CASSSGTGNYGYTF. Written as DNA, the CDR3 is TGTGCCAGCAGTTCCGGGACAGGGAACTATGGCTACACCTTC. The chain has TRBV27 and TRBJ1-2, with TRBD1 matching 9 bases. J gave up 2 bases and V 4 bases, and 2 bases lay outside the gene matches. The CDR3 sequence is 14 residues long. Germline V gene data show CDR1 as MNHEY and CDR2 as SMNVEV (reference sequence).

The chain combines TRBV19 with TRBJ1-3, with D perhaps matching TRBD1 (5 bases). Germline assignment: CDR1 LNHDA and CDR2 SQIVND (reference sequence). V was pared by 8 bases and J by 2 bases, with 19 bases between. The CDR3 has 16 residues. This CDR3 reads CASGNPGLHTGNTIYF. CDR3 in DNA: TGTGCCAGTGGAAATCCGGGACTGCACACTGGAAACACCATATATTTT.

CDR3 nucleotide sequence: TGTGCCAGCAGCTTGGATGGGGCGTACACCGGGGAGCTGTTTTTT. Translation: CASSLDGAYTGELFF. This chain uses TRBV5-6 with TRBJ2-2, with D perhaps matching TRBD1 (5 bases). CDR1 is SGHDT and CDR2 is YYEEEE in the germline V gene. The CDR3 totals 15 residues. Trimming took off 0 bases at V and 3 bases at J, with 9 bases between the two ends.

This chain links TRBV30 with TRBJ1-1; D call uncertain. The CDR3 extends over 11 amino acids. Trimming took 4 bases from V and 0 from J, leaving 3 bases between them. Germline loops: CDR1 GTSNPN, CDR2 SVGIG (reference sequence). The CDR3 nucleotides are TGTGCCTGGAAGTTGAACACTGAAGCTTTCTTT. This codes for CAWKLNTEAFF. The whole variable domain, filled in from reference TRBV30 and TRBJ1-1, reads SQTIHQWPATLVQPVGSPLSLECTVEGTSNPNLYWYRQAAGRGLQLLFYSVGIGQISSEVPQNLSASRPQDRQFILSSKKLLLSDSGFYLCAWKLNTEAFFGQGTRLTVV.

DNA of the CDR3: TGTGCCAGCAGCGGGCGGCAGGGTGAAAAACTGTTTTTT. It encodes CASSGRQGEKLFF. This chain links TRBV7-2 with TRBJ1-4; D might be TRBD1 (5 bases). Germline V gene data show CDR1 as SGHTA and CDR2 as FQGNSA. This CDR3 region has 13 residues. Deletions cut 5 bases from V and 7 bases from J, with 11 bases between. The entire variable domain, with the rest obtained from reference TRBV7-2 and TRBJ1-4, is as follows: GAGVSQSPSNKVTEKGKDVELRCDPISGHTALYWYRQSLGQGLEFLIYFQGNSAPDKSGLPSDRFSAERTGGSVSTLTIQRTQQEDSAVYLCASSGRQGEKLFFGSGTQLSVL.

J is TRBJ2-1 and V is TRBV18; 8 bases are a match to TRBD1. V shed 3 bases and J 9 bases; nucleotides not matched to a gene: 13. Germline CDR1 reads KGHSH; CDR2 reads LQKENI. This CDR3 comprises 16 residues. CDR3 DNA: TGTGCCAGCTCACCCCCATCCCTGACAGGGGAAAGTGAGCAGTTCTTC. It encodes CASSPPSLTGESEQFF. Based on the CDR3 plus reference TRBV18 and TRBJ2-1, the full variable domain is NAGVMQNPRHLVRRRGQEARLRCSPMKGHSHVYWYRQLPEEGLKFMVYLQKENIIDESGMPKERFSAEFPKEGPSILRIQQVVRGDSAAYFCASSPPSLTGESEQFFGPGTRLTVL.